This T cell receptor beta chain originates from a study of cytomegalovirus exposure and HLA in healthy donors. Findings and limits, study-wide: Using a false discovery rate of 0.05, a later analysis showed that roughly 16,000 TCR beta sequences were associated with HLA alleles. Later genetic work tied a missense DCLRE1C variant to beta-chain V and J trimming.

Germline loops: CDR1 SGHTA, CDR2 FQGNSA. The CDR3 has 14 amino acids. Trimming pared 5 bases from V and 3 bases from J, leaving 13 bases between. The PCR was carried out with 60 Vbeta primers and 13 Jbeta primers. Profiled with immunoSEQ multiplex PCR; TCRdb holds only in-frame clones, not every one. The sample lists under 130,000 clones; 50% to 70% were seen once. In the case of this clone: Antigen unknown.

This clonotype originated in a young man in good health and CMV-seropositive. The sequencing input was PBMCs. The chain is built from TRBV7-2 and TRBJ1-2, with D possibly TRBD1 on 5 matching bases. The CDR3 reads CASSPRRGDYGYTF. CDR3 sequence (DNA): TGTGCCAGCAGCCCTAGGAGGGGTGACTATGGCTACACCTTC.